The rows below give T cell receptor beta chains drawn from one sample of a study of shared clonotypes between healthy human individuals. Only in-frame clones appear in the TCRdb table, and some are missing; sequencing was by immunoSEQ multiplex PCR. The table shows 2 million to 2.5 million clones, with 95% occurring only once. The sequencing sample was made of naive CD4+ T cells sorted from blood. The receptors were sampled from a man aged 18 to 35 in good health. Both conserved end residues are part of each CDR3. A D gene is named only where the DNA matches it firmly.

v_call	d_call	j_call	cdr3_nt	cdr3_aa
TRBV11-3	TRBD2	TRBJ2-3	TGTGCCAGCAGCCAGCTGGGCGGGGGGGCGACAGATACGCAGTATTTT	CASSQLGGGATDTQYF
TRBV7-3	TRBD2	TRBJ2-1	TGTGCCAGCAGCAGGACTAGCGGGGAACGCAATGAGCAGTTCTTC	CASSRTSGERNEQFF
TRBV5-3	-	TRBJ1-5	TGTGCCAGAACCCATCAGCGGCCCCAGCATTTT	CARTHQRPQHF
TRBV11-2	-	TRBJ2-1	TGTGCCAGCAGCTTAGATAGTGTGAGGGGCCTAAACAATGAGCAGTTCTTC	CASSLDSVRGLNNEQFF
TRBV30	TRBD1	TRBJ1-1	TGTGCCTGGAGACCGCCCCTAAGACAGGGGTTGAACACTGAAGCTTTCTTT	CAWRPPLRQGLNTEAFF
TRBV10-3	TRBD1	TRBJ2-1	TGTGCCATCAGTGTCACGGGACAGGGGGCGCTTGAGCAGTTCTTC	CAISVTGQGALEQFF
TRBV30	-	TRBJ1-5	TGTGCCTGGAGGCCTCCGGGACCTTTAAATCAGCCCCAGCATTTT	CAWRPPGPLNQPQHF
TRBV18	-	TRBJ2-7	TGTGCCAGCTCCCCCCGAGGGAACTATTACGAGCAGTACTTC	CASSPRGNYYEQYF
TRBV6-1	-	TRBJ2-7	TGTGCCAGCAGTCCTAGGGAAGGGCCCTACGAGCAGTACTTC	CASSPREGPYEQYF
TRBV5-6	TRBD2	TRBJ2-3	TGTGCCAGCAGCTTGATGATAGCGGGAGGGAGCACAGATACGCAGTATTTT	CASSLMIAGGSTDTQYF
TRBV6-5	-	TRBJ1-2	TGTGCCAGCAGGAAACCGGGACTCGCCGACTATGGCTACACCTTC	CASRKPGLADYGYTF